These 18 T cell receptor beta chains were sequenced from one sample in a study of T cells in Graves' hyperthyroidism and ophthalmopathy. Amplification of TCR beta CDR3 regions used RNA as the template. The HTBI set primed first-round TCR CDR3 RT-PCR. Using its own MiXCR run on the multiplex PCR reads, TCRdb lists one record per CDR3 protein. The sample records roughly 500,000 distinct CDR3 sequences, approximately 15% being singletons. Sequences were obtained from blood. The receptor set was obtained from a woman aged 30 to 39 with Graves' hyperthyroidism that later progressed to Graves' ophthalmopathy.

This clonotype was detected a few times. The chain links TRBV4-1 to TRBJ2-7, with 8 bases matching TRBD1. CDR3 length equals 14 residues. Per germline, CDR1 MGHRA and CDR2 YSYEKL. Trimming removed 7 bases from V and 5 bases from J; junction bases left unmatched: 10. The CDR3 sequence: CASTRAGGEHEQYF. The CDR3 DNA is TGCGCCAGCACGCGAGCAGGGGGCGAGCACGAGCAGTACTTC.

The chain has TRBV5-1 and TRBJ2-1; TRBD1 might be the D (5 bases). CDR1 SGHRS and CDR2 YFSETQ come from the germline V gene. Trimming left V 0 bases short and J 10 bases short, with 20 bases between. The CDR3 consists of 16 residues. This CDR3 is CASSLGFLGQAEEQFF. The CDR3 DNA reads TGCGCCAGCAGCTTGGGGTTCTTGGGGCAGGCGGAGGAGCAGTTCTTC.

Many counts were recorded for this clonotype. The chain employs TRBV28 and TRBJ1-1; maybe TRBD1 (6 bases). V lost 4 bases and J 6 bases, leaving 18 bases between the germline ends. The germline CDR1 and CDR2 sequences are MDHEN and SYDVKM. The CDR3 contains 15 residues. The CDR3 DNA sequence: TGTGCCAGCAGTTCTAGGGTGGAGGGGGGACCTGAAGCTTTCTTT. Amino acid sequence: CASSSRVEGGPEAFF.

The chain links TRBV11-1 to TRBJ2-7; D ambiguous. Germline CDR1 and CDR2: SGHAT and FQDESV (reference sequence). The CDR3 spans 12 residues. V was trimmed by 5 bases and J by 7 bases, leaving 12 bases between them. For the CDR3, the DNA is TGTGCCAGCAGCCCGCAACCCGGGGAGCAGTACTTC. Translated: CASSPQPGEQYF.

As concerns this clonotype: Since a much larger clone is just one base distant, this may be a read error. The chain is built from TRBV27 and TRBJ1-1; the D gene is possibly TRBD1 (5 bases). Germline V gene data show CDR1 as MNHEY and CDR2 as SMNVEV (reference sequence). The length of the CDR3 is 15 residues. CDR3 protein: CVSIPGRQLNTEAFF. Here the CDR3 DNA reads TGTGTCAGCATACCAGGGCGACAGCTGAACACTGAAGCTTTCTTT.

This clonotype was recorded at least ten times. The rearrangement links TRBV7-8 to TRBJ2-5; TRBD1 is a possible D gene (6 bases). Germline-derived CDR1 and CDR2 are SGHVS and FQNEAQ. This CDR3 has 13 amino acids. V was clipped by 4 bases and J by 7 bases, with 13 bases between them. CDR3 sequence reads: CASSYRDAGTQYF. The DNA of the CDR3 is TGTGCCAGCAGCTACAGGGACGCCGGGACCCAGTACTTC.

The rearrangement uses TRBV6-1 and TRBJ1-2; D might be TRBD1 (6 bases). Germline V gene lookup returns CDR1 MNHNS and CDR2 SASEGT. The CDR3 is made up of 13 amino acids. With 6 bases removed from V and 6 bases from J, the gap between germline ends came to 14 bases. The CDR3 region has the DNA TGTGCCAGCAGAGGGGGGGCAAGGGATGGCTACACCTTC. Translated: CASRGGARDGYTF.

This clonotype has a count of ten or more. The chain carries TRBV6-5 and TRBJ1-2; unclear D gene. CDR1 and CDR2 from the germline V gene are MNHEY and SVGAGI. The CDR3 is made up of 15 amino acids. V was trimmed by 0 bases and J by 5 bases, leaving 13 bases between them. The CDR3 DNA sequence: TGTGCCAGCAGTTACTCGATTGCATTCGGATATGGCTACACCTTC. Its translation: CASSYSIAFGYGYTF.

This clonotype was seen repeatedly, ten times or more. V gene TRBV20-1 combines with J gene TRBJ2-5, with D uncertain. The V gene lost 6 bases and the J gene lost 5 bases, with 16 bases spanning the gap. Germline V lookup: CDR1 DFQATT, CDR2 SNEGSKA (reference sequence). The CDR3 spans 13 residues. CDR3 amino acids: CSATVDYSETQYF. DNA of the CDR3: TGCAGTGCCACCGTGGATTACTCGGAGACCCAGTACTTC.

This clonotype has at least ten counts. The rearrangement joins TRBV20-1 to TRBJ2-2; D gene ambiguous. The CDR3 spans 10 residues. Germline V gene sequence: CDR1 DFQATT, CDR2 SNEGSKA (reference sequence). With 4 bases removed from V and 7 bases from J, the gap between germline ends came to 4 bases. The DNA of the CDR3 is TGCAGTGCTACCAGCGGGGAGCTGTTTTTT. It is translated as CSATSGELFF.

The sample holds many counts of this clonotype. Its ends do not fully match the called genes, so a read error is possible. The CDR3 DNA follows: TGTGCCTTCAGAGACGGCTCCTCCTACGAGCAGTACTTC. Translation: CAFRDGSSYEQYF. V is TRBV10-3 and J is TRBJ2-7, with unresolved D. Germline assignment: CDR1 ENHRY and CDR2 SYGVKD. CDR3 length equals 13 residues.

Many counts were recorded for this clonotype. The rearrangement uses TRBV19 and TRBJ2-3, with 13 bases identical to TRBD2. Germline V gives CDR1 LNHDA, CDR2 SQIVND (reference sequence). This CDR3 is built from 17 residues. The ends lost 5 bases at V and 2 bases at J; junction bases unmatched: 7. The CDR3 DNA follows: TGTGCCAGTAGTTTGGGACTAGCGGGACCCTACACAGATACGCAGTATTTT. Translation: CASSLGLAGPYTDTQYF.

The chain uses TRBV6-1 and TRBJ2-1; 14 bases agree with TRBD2. Germline lookup yields CDR1 MNHNS and CDR2 SASEGT. With V trimmed by 6 bases and J by 9 bases, 10 bases remained unmatched. The CDR3 spans 16 residues. The CDR3 region is CASRRLAGGPVGEQFF. The CDR3 DNA reads as TGTGCCAGCAGGAGACTAGCGGGAGGGCCCGTAGGTGAGCAGTTCTTC.

The chain is built from TRBV11-2 and TRBJ2-2; 7 positions agree with TRBD2. The trim removed 5 bases at V and 1 base at J, leaving 10 bases unmatched. Germline assignment: CDR1 SGHAT and CDR2 FQNNGV. This CDR3 has 17 residues. CDR3: CASSPHLADLNTGELFF. The CDR3 DNA sequence: TGTGCCAGCAGCCCCCACCTAGCGGATCTGAACACCGGGGAGCTGTTTTTT.

This clonotype has a count of ten or more. The chain couples TRBV12-3 or TRBV12-4 to TRBJ1-1; TRBD1 matches 8 bases. The ends lost 6 bases at V and 3 bases at J; junction bases unmatched: 12. The CDR3 sequence is 16 residues long. Written as DNA, the CDR3 is TGTGCCAGCAGGCCAAACTCAGGGGGCGGACACACTGAAGCTTTCTTT. Amino acid sequence: CASRPNSGGGHTEAFF.

This clonotype occurred many times. The rearrangement uses TRBV20-1 and TRBJ2-1; 7 bases map to TRBD2. CDR1 DFQATT and CDR2 SNEGSKA come from the germline V gene (reference sequence). The CDR3 covers 14 residues. V gave up 4 bases and J gave up 2 bases; unmatched junction bases: 5. The CDR3 DNA is TGCAGTGCTACGGGGGGACTCACCTACAATGAGCAGTTCTTC. Translation gives CSATGGLTYNEQFF.

This clonotype showed up just a few times. The chain carries TRBV30 and TRBJ2-3; 11 bases fit TRBD2. V lost 0 bases to trimming and J lost 3 bases; unmatched junction nucleotides: 5. Looked up from germline, CDR1 is GTSNPN and CDR2 is SVGIG (reference sequence). There are 16 residues in the CDR3. CDR3: CAWSVLAGDETDTQYF. The CDR3 bases are TGTGCCTGGAGTGTACTAGCGGGAGATGAGACAGATACGCAGTATTTT.

This clonotype was seen ten or more times. The CDR3 sequence: CASSFNPGTYNEQFF. The CDR3 nucleotides read TGTGCCAGCAGTTTCAACCCGGGGACCTACAATGAGCAGTTCTTC. The gene calls are TRBV27 and TRBJ2-1, with a tentative D call TRBD2 (5 bases). Germline CDR1 is MNHEY and CDR2 is SMNVEV (reference sequence). The CDR3 is made up of 15 amino acids. With 3 bases removed from V and 2 bases from J, the gap between germline ends came to 11 bases.